A selection of T cell receptor beta chains follows, all from one sample in a study of cytomegalovirus exposure and HLA in healthy donors. Clones were sequenced by immunoSEQ multiplex PCR, and TCRdb holds only the in-frame ones, with some missing. The sample lists 100,000 to 120,000 clones, about 80% seen once, with around 8.8% in the top ten. Sequenced sample: PBMCs. These receptors were taken from a middle-aged man in good health and CMV-seropositive. Both conserved end residues are trimmed from each CDR3. Fields, in order: D gene, V gene, CDR3 length, J gene, CDR3 protein. A D gene is named only where the DNA matches it firmly.

NA	TRBV18	13	TRBJ1-5	ASSGSAQGGQPQH
NA	TRBV18	11	TRBJ2-5	ASSPGTFETQY
NA	TRBV7-3	14	TRBJ2-1	ASSNEGVAGPWNQF
TRBD1	TRBV9	15	TRBJ2-2	ASSGGDRGLRTGELF
TRBD1	TRBV10-3	15	TRBJ1-1	AISEAGTGLPKPEAF
TRBD1	TRBV5-6	15	TRBJ1-5	ASSRDTGTVLNQPQH
NA	TRBV29-1	10	TRBJ1-4	SVEGDNEKLF
NA	TRBV30	11	TRBJ1-2	AWSGASGNGYT
TRBD2	TRBV7-2	12	TRBJ2-5	ASSLPIRGSPHY
NA	TRBV29-1	12	TRBJ1-1	SVEAGTINTEAF
NA	TRBV15	14	TRBJ1-4	ATRGPRVVANEKLF
TRBD1	TRBV7-2	12	NA	ASSSGQGNNEQY
TRBD1	TRBV5-1	13	TRBJ1-1	ASSFQGAHTTEAF
NA	TRBV18	10	TRBJ2-5	ASSDKGQAQY
NA	TRBV27	12	TRBJ2-7	ASSLSVRGAEQY
TRBD2	TRBV2	16	TRBJ2-1	ASPERGLAGVLGDEQF
TRBD2	TRBV10-3	10	TRBJ2-3	ATRGGWDTQY
TRBD2	TRBV28	12	TRBJ2-2	AGSLAGNTGGLF
NA	TRBV7-3	15	TRBJ2-2	ASSFPPGTRNTGELF
NA	TRBV4-3	13	TRBJ2-4	ASSHLTGAENSQY
NA	TRBV7-8	12	TRBJ2-5	ASSLGASAETQY
NA	TRBV4-3	12	TRBJ1-1	ASSQEEGWTEAF
NA	TRBV19	13	TRBJ1-1	ASMTEGGRSTEAF
NA	TRBV27	12	TRBJ1-1	ASKKERRATEAF
TRBD1	TRBV7-2	12	TRBJ2-7	ASSLRQGALEQY
TRBD2	TRBV29-1	12	TRBJ2-1	SVEGLAGHNEQF
NA	TRBV18	11	TRBJ1-2	ASSPAGNYGYT
NA	TRBV21-1	14	TRBJ1-5	ASSKARRRGNQPQH
TRBD2	TRBV9	12	TRBJ2-2	ASKAGVSAGELF
TRBD1	TRBV4-3	13	TRBJ1-1	ASSQDRQGPTEAF
NA	TRBV7-9	15	TRBJ2-6	ASSLRQGQAGANVLT
TRBD1	TRBV11-3	11	TRBJ1-2	ASRPGTGYGYT
TRBD2	TRBV5-4	14	TRBJ2-1	ASSLTGGGIYNEQF
NA	TRBV2	12	TRBJ2-1	ASSGAVGRYEQF
TRBD1	TRBV9	14	TRBJ1-3	ASSLRTTGDGNTIY
NA	TRBV4-2	13	TRBJ1-1	ASSQSELIDTEAF
TRBD1	TRBV6-6	12	TRBJ1-2	ASSYSQGGAGYT
TRBD1	TRBV4-1	13	TRBJ2-1	ASSLFGTAYNEQF
NA	TRBV7-2	11	TRBJ1-2	ASSPVTNYGYT
TRBD1	TRBV27	13	TRBJ2-1	ASSLGQASGGEQF
NA	TRBV19	9	NA	ASSIQSEQY